This T cell receptor beta chain originates from a study of blood T cell repertoires in COVID-19. Overall study: Sites in the United States, Italy and Spain provided acute and convalescent COVID-19 samples.

How the authors handled the data: Amplification from reference gene primers served as the basis for estimated nucleated cell counts. TCRdb's table, derived via immunoSEQ multiplex PCR, lists solely in-frame clones and lacks some. V, J and clone size derive from that table, while D and trimming were established from the DNA sequence. The sample lists 40,000 to 50,000 clones; roughly 84% were seen once. CDR3 length: 12 residues. Trimming left V 8 bases short and J 7 bases short, with 14 bases between. The germline V gene has CDR1 MNHEY and CDR2 SVGAGI. The gene calls are TRBV6-5 and TRBJ1-2; D perhaps matches TRBD1 (6 bases). The sequenced sample consisted of peripheral blood. The sequence derives from a man between 65 and 85 years old with acute or convalescent COVID-19. The CDR3 reads CASGLRGSGYTF. The DNA for the CDR3 is TGTGCCAGCGGTCTCAGGGGAAGTGGCTACACCTTC.